This T cell receptor (beta chain) came from a study of OX40 agonist ivuxolimab in advanced cancers. About the study: Head and neck, renal cell, melanoma or hepatocellular carcinoma were the cancers that dose-escalation patients had. Points from the study as a whole: Near-lowest levels of clonal expansion characterized partial responders at 0.1-3.0 mg/kg.

CDR1 is SEHNR and CDR2 is FQNEAQ in the germline V gene (reference sequence). V shed 5 bases and J shed 4 bases, with 11 bases lying between them. This CDR3 region has 14 residues. Individuals having autoimmune disease history or systemic immunosuppression were not enrolled. On cycle 4 day 1 and cycle 7 day 1, as well as at baseline, blood was sampled. Details on this clone: Its antigen is currently unknown.

Profiling relied on immunoSEQ multiplex PCR, and the TCRdb table lists in-frame clones only, not all of them. The sample holds roughly 5,300 clones; about three fifths are singletons and the top ten take 46%. Sample: CD4+ or CD8+ T cells sorted from blood, taken in a trial of the OX40 agonist ivuxolimab. This chain links TRBV7-9 with TRBJ1-4; tentatively, D is TRBD1 (6 bases). This clonotype originated in an adult with an advanced solid tumor such as melanoma, head and neck, liver or kidney cancer. CDR3: CASSRGQRNEKLFF. CDR3 nucleotide sequence: TGTGCCAGCAGCCGTGGACAGCGTAATGAAAAACTGTTTTTT.